One and the same sample provided the 4 T cell receptor beta chains below, sequenced in a study of tumor-infiltrating lymphocytes in primary liver carcinoma. Taking about 20-31 mg of unsorted bulk tissue, the authors co-extracted RNA and DNA. From 500 ng of total RNA, TCR beta-specific cDNA was reverse-transcribed using a constant-region primer. Libraries for TCR beta were built through three nested multiplex PCR rounds, which together made up a slightly modified ARM-PCR procedure. Use of TRBV1-TRBV30 forward primers with a C-beta reverse primer characterized the first two PCR rounds, which lasted about 9 cycles each. TCRdb re-derived calls from the multiplex PCR reads in MiXCR, one entry per CDR3 protein. The table includes 44,000 or so distinct CDR3 sequences, 65% to 80% detected once. Sequencing was done on a sample of liver tumor tissue from sampling region 5. This sample's subset: tumor region T5, tumor centre. Every receptor here comes from a middle-aged man with primary liver carcinoma and hepatitis B virus infection.

Comments on this clonotype: At one of its ends the junction is not consistent with the germline gene, which may arise from a read error. The V gene is TRBV4-2, the J gene TRBJ2-3; tentatively, D is TRBD2 (6 bases). Germline-derived CDR1 and CDR2 are LGHNA and YNFKEQ. The CDR3 totals 18 residues. CDR3 residues: CASSHEPRPGVGLDTQYF. CDR3 bases: TGCGCCAGCAGCCATGAACCCCGCCCGGGAGTCGGTTTAGATACGCAGTATTTT.

Of note for this clonotype: The junction departs from the called germline gene at one end, perhaps through a read error. The V gene is TRBV11-2, the J gene TRBJ1-2, with D perhaps matching TRBD1 (5 bases). This CDR3 has 14 residues. CDR1 SGHAT and CDR2 FQNNGV come from the germline V gene. The CDR3 DNA sequence: TGTGCAAGCAGCCTTGGGACGGGGAACTATGGCTACACCTTC. Translation: CASSLGTGNYGYTF.

As concerns this clonotype: A much larger clonotype is one base distant, so this may be a read error. The conserved phenylalanine or tryptophan is not found at the CDR3 terminus, so this likely reflects a read error. The chain uses TRBV10-2 and TRBJ2-5; D remains ambiguous. Trimming took off 4 bases at V and 1 base at J, with 4 bases between the two ends. CDR3 size: 12 residues. Germline CDR1 is WSHSY and CDR2 is SAAADI. The CDR3 DNA is TGCGCCAGCAGTGTCTCCCAAGAGACCCAGTACTCC. This sequence encodes CASSVSQETQYS.

As for this clonotype: One junction end disagrees with the germline gene, perhaps due to a read error. This sequence joins TRBV11-1 and TRBJ2-1; TRBD2 matches at 14 bases. This CDR3 contains 17 residues. From germline, CDR1 is SGHAT and CDR2 FQDESV (reference sequence). In DNA, the CDR3 is TGTGCCAGCAGCCTGGGACTAGCGGGAGAAGCTGACAATGAGCAGTTTTTT. The encoded protein is CASSLGLAGEADNEQFF. The entire variable domain, with the rest obtained from reference TRBV11-1 and TRBJ2-1, is as follows: EAEVAQSPRYKITEKSQAVAFWCDPISGHATLYWYRQILGQGPELLVQFQDESVVDDSQLPKDRFSAERLKGVDSTLKIQPAELGDSAMYLCASSLGLAGEADNEQFFGPGTRLTVL.